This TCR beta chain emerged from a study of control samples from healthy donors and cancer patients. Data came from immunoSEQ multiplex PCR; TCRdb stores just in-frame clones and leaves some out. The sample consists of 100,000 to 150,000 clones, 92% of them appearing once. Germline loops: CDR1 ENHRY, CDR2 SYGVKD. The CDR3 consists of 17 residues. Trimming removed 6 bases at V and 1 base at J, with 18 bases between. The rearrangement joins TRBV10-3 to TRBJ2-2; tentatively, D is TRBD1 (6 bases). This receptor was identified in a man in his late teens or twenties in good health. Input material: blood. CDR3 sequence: CAIRHPKGVWNTGELFF. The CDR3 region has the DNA TGTGCCATCAGACACCCAAAGGGGGTTTGGAACACCGGGGAGCTGTTTTTT.